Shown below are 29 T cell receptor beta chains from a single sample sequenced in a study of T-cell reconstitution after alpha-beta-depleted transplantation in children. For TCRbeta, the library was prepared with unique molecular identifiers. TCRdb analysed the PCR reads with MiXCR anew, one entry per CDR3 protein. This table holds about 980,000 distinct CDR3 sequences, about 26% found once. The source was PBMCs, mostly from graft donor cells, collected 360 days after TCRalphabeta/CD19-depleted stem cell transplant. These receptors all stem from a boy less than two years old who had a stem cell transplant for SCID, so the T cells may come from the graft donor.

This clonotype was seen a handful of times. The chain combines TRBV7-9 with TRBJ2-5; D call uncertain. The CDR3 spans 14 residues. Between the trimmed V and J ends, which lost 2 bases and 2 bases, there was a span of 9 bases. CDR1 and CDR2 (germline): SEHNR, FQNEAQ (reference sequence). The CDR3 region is CASSLLTEQETQYF. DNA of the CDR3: TGTGCCAGCAGCTTACTCACAGAACAAGAGACCCAGTACTTC.

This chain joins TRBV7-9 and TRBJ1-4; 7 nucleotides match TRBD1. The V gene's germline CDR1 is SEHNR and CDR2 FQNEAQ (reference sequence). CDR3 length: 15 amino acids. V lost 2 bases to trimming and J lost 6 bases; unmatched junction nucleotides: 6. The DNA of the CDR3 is TGTGCCAGCAGCTTAAAAAGACAGGGTTATGAAAAACTGTTTTTT. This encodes CASSLKRQGYEKLFF. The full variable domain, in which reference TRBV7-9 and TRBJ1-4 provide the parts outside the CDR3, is DTGVSQNPRHKITKRGQNVTFRCDPISEHNRLYWYRQTLGQGPEFLTYFQNEAQLEKSRLLSDRFSAERPKGSFSTLEIQRTEQGDSAMYLCASSLKRQGYEKLFFGSGTQLSVL.

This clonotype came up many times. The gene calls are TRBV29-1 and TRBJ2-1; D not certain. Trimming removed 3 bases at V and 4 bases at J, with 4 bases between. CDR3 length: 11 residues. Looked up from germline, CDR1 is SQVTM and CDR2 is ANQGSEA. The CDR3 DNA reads TGCAGCGTTGACGGGTACAATGAGCAGTTCTTC. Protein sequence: CSVDGYNEQFF.

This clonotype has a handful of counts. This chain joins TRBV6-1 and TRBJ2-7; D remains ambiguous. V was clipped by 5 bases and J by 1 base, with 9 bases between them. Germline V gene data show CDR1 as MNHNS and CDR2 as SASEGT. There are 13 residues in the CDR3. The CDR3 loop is CASSNLGSYEQYF. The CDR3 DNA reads TGTGCCAGCAGTAATTTAGGTTCCTACGAGCAGTACTTC.

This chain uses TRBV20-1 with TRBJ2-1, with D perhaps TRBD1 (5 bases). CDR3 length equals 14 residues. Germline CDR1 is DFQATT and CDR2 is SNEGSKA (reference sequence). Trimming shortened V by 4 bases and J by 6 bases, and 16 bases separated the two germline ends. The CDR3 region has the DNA TGCAGTGCTACCAGGGAACCGTGGGCCAATGAGCAGTTCTTC. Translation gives CSATREPWANEQFF.

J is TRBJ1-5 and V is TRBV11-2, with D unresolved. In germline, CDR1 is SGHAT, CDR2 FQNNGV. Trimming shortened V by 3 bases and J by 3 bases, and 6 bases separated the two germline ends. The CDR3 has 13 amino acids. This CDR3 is CASSFLHNQPQHF. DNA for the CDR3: TGTGCCAGCAGCTTCCTTCACAATCAGCCCCAGCATTTT.

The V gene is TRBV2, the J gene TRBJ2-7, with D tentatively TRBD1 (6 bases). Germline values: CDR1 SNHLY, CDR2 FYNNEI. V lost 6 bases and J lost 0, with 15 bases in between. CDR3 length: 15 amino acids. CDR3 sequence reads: CASSELDRDSYEQYF. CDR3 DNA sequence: TGTGCCAGCAGCGAACTGGACAGAGACTCCTACGAGCAGTACTTC.

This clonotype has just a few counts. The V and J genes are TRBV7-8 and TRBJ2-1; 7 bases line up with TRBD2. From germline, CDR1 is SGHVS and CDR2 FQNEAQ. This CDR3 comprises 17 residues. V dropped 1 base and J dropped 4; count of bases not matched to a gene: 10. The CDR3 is CASSLVSRTSVYNEQFF. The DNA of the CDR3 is TGTGCCAGCAGCTTAGTTTCACGGACTAGTGTTTACAATGAGCAGTTCTTC.

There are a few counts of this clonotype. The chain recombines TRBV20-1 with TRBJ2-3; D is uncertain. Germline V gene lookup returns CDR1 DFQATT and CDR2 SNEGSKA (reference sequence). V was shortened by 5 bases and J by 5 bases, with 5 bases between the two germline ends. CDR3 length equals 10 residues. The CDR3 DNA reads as TGCAGTGCTTTAATAGATACGCAGTATTTT. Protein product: CSALIDTQYF.

CDR3 in DNA: TGTGCCAGCAGTCCCAAGGCTAGCGGGGGGATCCCAGATACGCAGTATTTT. It codes for CASSPKASGGIPDTQYF. The V gene is TRBV27, the J gene TRBJ2-3, with 11 positions matching TRBD2. The CDR3 consists of 17 residues. V shed 5 bases and J 4 bases; nucleotides not matched to a gene: 11. CDR1 and CDR2 (germline): MNHEY, SMNVEV (reference sequence).

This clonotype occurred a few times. The CDR3 here is CASSQDRAGGYTDTQYF. The CDR3 DNA reads TGCGCCAGCAGCCAAGATAGGGCGGGGGGTTACACAGATACGCAGTATTTT. The chain links TRBV4-3 to TRBJ2-3; 8 bases are shared with TRBD2. Germline loops: CDR1 LGHNA, CDR2 YSLEER. The CDR3 length is 17 residues. J was trimmed by 2 bases and V by 0 bases; bases with no gene match: 7.

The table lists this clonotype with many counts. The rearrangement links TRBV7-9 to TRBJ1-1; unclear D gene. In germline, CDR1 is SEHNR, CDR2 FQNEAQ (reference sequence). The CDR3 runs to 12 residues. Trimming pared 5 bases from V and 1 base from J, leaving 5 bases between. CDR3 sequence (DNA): TGTGCCAGCAGCCGACAGAACACTGAAGCTTTCTTT. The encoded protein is CASSRQNTEAFF.

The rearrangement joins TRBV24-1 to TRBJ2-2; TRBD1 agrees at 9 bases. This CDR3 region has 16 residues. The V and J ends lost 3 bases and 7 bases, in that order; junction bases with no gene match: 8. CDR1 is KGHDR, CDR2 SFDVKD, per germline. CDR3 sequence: CATSDGGTGKYGELFF. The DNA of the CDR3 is TGTGCCACCAGTGATGGGGGGACAGGGAAGTACGGGGAGCTGTTTTTT.

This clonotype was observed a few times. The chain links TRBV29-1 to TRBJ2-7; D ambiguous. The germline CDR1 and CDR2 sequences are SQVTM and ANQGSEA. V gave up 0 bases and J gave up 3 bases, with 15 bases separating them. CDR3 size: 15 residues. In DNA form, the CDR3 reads TGCAGCGTTGAAGATCGTCGAGGCAGCGTCTACGAGCAGTACTTC. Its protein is CSVEDRRGSVYEQYF.

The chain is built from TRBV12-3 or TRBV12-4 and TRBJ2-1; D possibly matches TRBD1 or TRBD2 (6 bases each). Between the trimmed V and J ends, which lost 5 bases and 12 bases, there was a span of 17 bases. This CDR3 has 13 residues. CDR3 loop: CASSPTQQGGQFF. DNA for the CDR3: TGTGCCAGCAGTCCCACGCAACAGGGAGGGCAGTTCTTC.

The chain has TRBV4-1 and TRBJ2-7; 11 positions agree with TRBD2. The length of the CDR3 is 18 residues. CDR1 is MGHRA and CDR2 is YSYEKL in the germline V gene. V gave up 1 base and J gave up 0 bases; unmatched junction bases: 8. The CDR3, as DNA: TGCGCCAGCAGCCAAGTCACTAGCGGGGGCCCCATCTCCTACGAGCAGTACTTC. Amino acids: CASSQVTSGGPISYEQYF.

As DNA, the CDR3 is TGCAGTGCTAGAGTCGGCAGGGACACTGAAGCTTTCTTT. Amino acids: CSARVGRDTEAFF. This rearrangement joins TRBV20-1 to TRBJ1-1; possibly TRBD1 for D (5 bases). V lost 1 base and J 3 bases, leaving 9 bases between the germline ends. The CDR3 contains 13 residues. Germline V lookup: CDR1 DFQATT, CDR2 SNEGSKA (reference sequence).

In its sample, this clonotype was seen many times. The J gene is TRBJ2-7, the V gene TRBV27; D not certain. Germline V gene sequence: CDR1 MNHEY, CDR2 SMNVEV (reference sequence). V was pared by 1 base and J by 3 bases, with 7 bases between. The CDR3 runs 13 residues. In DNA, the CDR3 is TGTGCCAGCAGTTTATTCCCAGACTACGAGCAGTACTTC. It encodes CASSLFPDYEQYF.

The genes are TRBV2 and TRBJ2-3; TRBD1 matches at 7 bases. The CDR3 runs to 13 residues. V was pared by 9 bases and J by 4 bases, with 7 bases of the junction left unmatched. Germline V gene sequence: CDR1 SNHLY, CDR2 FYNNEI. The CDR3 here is CASSTGWADTQYF. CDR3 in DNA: TGTGCCAGTTCGACAGGGTGGGCAGATACGCAGTATTTT.

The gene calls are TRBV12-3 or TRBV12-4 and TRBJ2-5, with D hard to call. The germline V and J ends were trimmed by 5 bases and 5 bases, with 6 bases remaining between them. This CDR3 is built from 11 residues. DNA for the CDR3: TGTGCCAGCAGTATTACCGAGACCCAGTACTTC. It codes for CASSITETQYF.

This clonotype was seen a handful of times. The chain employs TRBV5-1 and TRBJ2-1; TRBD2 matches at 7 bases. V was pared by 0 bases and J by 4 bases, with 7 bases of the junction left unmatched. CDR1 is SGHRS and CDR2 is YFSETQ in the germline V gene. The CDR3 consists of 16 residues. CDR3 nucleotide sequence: TGCGCCAGCAGCTTGGTAGTAGGGCGGGGGTACAATGAGCAGTTCTTC. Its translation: CASSLVVGRGYNEQFF.

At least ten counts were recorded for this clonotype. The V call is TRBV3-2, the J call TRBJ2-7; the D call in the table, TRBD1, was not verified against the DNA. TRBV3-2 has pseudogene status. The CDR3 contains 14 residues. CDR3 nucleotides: TGTGCCAGCAGCCTCCGGGACACAACCTACGAGCAGTACTTC. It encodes CASSLRDTTYEQYF.

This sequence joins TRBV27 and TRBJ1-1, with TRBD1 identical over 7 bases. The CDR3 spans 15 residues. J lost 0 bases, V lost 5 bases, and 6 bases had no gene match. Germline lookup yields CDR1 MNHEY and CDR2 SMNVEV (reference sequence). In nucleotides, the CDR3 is TGTGCCAGCAGTAGACAGGGATCGGTGAACACTGAAGCTTTCTTT. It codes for CASSRQGSVNTEAFF.

As DNA, the CDR3 is TGTGCCAGCAGCGAAAGGGGACAGTTACAAGAGACCCAGTACTTC. Its translation is CASSERGQLQETQYF. The J gene is TRBJ2-5, the V gene TRBV7-9; 7 bases fit TRBD1. V lost 5 bases to trimming and J lost 2 bases; unmatched junction nucleotides: 8. Germline V gives CDR1 SEHNR, CDR2 FQNEAQ (reference sequence). The CDR3 length is 15 residues.

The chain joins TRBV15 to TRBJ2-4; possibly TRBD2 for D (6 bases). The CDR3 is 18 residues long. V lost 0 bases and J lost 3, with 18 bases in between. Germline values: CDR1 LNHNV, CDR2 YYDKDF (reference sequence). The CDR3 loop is CATSREWRDGLGKNIQYF. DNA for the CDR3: TGTGCCACCAGCAGAGAATGGAGGGACGGGTTGGGCAAAAACATTCAGTACTTC.

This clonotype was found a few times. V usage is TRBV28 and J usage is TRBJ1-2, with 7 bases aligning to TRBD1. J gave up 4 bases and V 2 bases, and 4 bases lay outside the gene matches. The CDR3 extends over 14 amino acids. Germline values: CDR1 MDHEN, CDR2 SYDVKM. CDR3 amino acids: CASSLIGGGYGYTF. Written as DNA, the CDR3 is TGTGCCAGCAGTTTAATAGGGGGCGGCTATGGCTACACCTTC.

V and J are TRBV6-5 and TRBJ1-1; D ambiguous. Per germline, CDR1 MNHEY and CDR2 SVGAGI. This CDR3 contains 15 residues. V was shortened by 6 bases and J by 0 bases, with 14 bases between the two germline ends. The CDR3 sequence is CASRLPGGMNTEAFF. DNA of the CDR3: TGTGCCAGCAGATTACCAGGAGGCATGAACACTGAAGCTTTCTTT.

The CDR3 bases are TGTGCCAGCAGCTACGGGGGGGCCACCTACAATGAGCAGTTCTTC. This translates into CASSYGGATYNEQFF. The rearrangement uses TRBV11-2 and TRBJ2-1; 8 bases are shared with TRBD2. CDR3 length: 15 residues. Germline V gene sequence: CDR1 SGHAT, CDR2 FQNNGV. V was clipped by 4 bases and J by 2 bases; unmatched bases: 4.

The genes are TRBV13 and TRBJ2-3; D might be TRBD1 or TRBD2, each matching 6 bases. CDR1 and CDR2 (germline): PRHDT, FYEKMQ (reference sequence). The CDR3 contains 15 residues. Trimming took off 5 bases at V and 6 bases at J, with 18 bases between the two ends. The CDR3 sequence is CASSQNHKGGDTQYF. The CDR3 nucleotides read TGTGCCAGCAGCCAAAATCATAAAGGGGGGGATACGCAGTATTTT.